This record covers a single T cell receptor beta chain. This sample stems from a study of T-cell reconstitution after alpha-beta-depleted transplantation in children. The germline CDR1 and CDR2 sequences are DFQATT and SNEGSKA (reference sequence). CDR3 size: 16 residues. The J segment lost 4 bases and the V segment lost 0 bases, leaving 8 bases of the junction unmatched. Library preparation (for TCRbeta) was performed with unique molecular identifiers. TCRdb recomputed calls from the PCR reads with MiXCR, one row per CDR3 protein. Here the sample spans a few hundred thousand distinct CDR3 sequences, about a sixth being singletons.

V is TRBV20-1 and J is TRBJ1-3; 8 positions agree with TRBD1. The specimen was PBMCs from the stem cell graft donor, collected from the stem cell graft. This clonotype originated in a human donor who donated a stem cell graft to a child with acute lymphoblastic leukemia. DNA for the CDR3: TGCAGTGCTAGAGATGGGCAGGGGGCGCGAGGAAACACCATATATTTT. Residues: CSARDGQGARGNTIYF.